Sequencing of this T cell receptor beta chain was carried out in a study of blood T cells in healthy people across ages. A few counts support this clonotype. Using a J-beta primer mix together with a sample-barcoded 5' primer, a second PCR was run for about 6 to 11 cycles. Using its own MiXCR run on the 5' RACE reads, TCRdb lists one record per CDR3 protein. The sample carries approximately 2,000,000 distinct CDR3 sequences, about two fifths recorded once. The germline CDR1 and CDR2 sequences are SQVTM and ANQGSEA. Deletions cut 4 bases from V and 6 bases from J, with 24 bases between. The CDR3 length is 16 residues.

The V gene is TRBV29-1, the J gene TRBJ1-2, with D maybe TRBD1 (6 bases). Sequences were obtained from blood. This receptor was obtained from a human donor in good health. The CDR3 sequence is CSVAFVTGSFVDGYTF. CDR3 coding DNA: TGCAGCGTTGCCTTTGTAACAGGGAGCTTCGTCGATGGCTACACCTTC.